This TCR beta chain was found in a study of beta chain features in type 1 diabetes. Whole-study results and caveats: The question of HLA type influencing TCRB rearrangement was one that remained unresolved here. Shortening that was moderate but significant affected the TCRB CDR3s of Type 1 diabetes patients in all four CD4+ subsets.

Reverse transcription of all isolated RNA meant that expressed TCRB transcripts were sequenced. An average of around 3.5 million reads was obtained for naive, central memory and regulatory T cell samples. TCRdb keeps only in-frame clones here, not all; method: immunoSEQ multiplex PCR. The table lists 60,000 to 75,000 clones, roughly 50% of them singletons. Remarks on this clone: No antigen is known for it.

The clonotype was recovered from a man aged 30 to 39 with type 1 diabetes. The sample comprised central memory CD4+ T cells from blood.

CDR3 in amino acids: CAWSGNRGLTDTQYF. CDR3 DNA sequence: TGTGCCTGGAGTGGAAACAGGGGGCTCACAGATACGCAGTATTTT. This chain links TRBV30 with TRBJ2-3, with 9 bases matching TRBD1. Germline-derived CDR1 and CDR2 are GTSNPN and SVGIG (reference sequence). The CDR3 is 15 residues long. Unmatched junction bases numbered 4, after V lost 1 base and J lost 2 bases.